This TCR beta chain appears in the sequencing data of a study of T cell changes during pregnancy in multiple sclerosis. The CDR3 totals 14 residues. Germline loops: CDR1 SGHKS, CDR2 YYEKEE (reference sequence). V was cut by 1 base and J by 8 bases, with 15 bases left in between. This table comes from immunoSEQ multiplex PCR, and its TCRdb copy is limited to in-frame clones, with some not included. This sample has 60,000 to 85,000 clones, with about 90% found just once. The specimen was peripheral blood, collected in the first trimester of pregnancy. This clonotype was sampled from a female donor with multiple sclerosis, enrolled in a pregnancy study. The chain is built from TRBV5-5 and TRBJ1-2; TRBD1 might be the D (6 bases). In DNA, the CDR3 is TGTGCCAGCAGCTTGTTAGATTCGGGGGGCGGCTACACCTTC. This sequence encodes CASSLLDSGGGYTF.